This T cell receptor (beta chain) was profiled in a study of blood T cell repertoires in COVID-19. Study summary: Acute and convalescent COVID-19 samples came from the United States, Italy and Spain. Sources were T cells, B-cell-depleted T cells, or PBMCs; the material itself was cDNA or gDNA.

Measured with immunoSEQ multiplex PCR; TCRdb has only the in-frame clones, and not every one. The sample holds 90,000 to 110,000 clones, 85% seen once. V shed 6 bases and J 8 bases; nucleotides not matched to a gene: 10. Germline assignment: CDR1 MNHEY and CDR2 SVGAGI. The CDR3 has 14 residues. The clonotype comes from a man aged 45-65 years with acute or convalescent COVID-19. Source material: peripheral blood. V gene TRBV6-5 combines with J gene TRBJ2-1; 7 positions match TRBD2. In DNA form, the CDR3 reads TGTGCCAGCAGGAGGAAGGTCAGCGGGGATGAGCAGTTCTTC. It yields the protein CASRRKVSGDEQFF.